The rows below give T cell receptor beta chains drawn from one sample of a study of blood T cells in healthy people across ages. Each CDR3 protein is one row after TCRdb ran MiXCR on the 5' RACE reads. The table has about 670,000 distinct CDR3 sequences, roughly 43% seen once. What was sequenced was blood. The receptor set was obtained from a man aged 80 or over in good health. The CDR3 runs from the conserved cysteine through the conserved F or W. The D gene is left open where the match is weak. Clone size is shown for a subset of rows, as once, few, many or a class of expanded clone.

V gene	clone size	J gene	D gene	CDR3 protein	CDR3 DNA
TRBV14	-	TRBJ2-7	TRBD2	CASSQDRARSGSFSYNEQYF	TGTGCCAGCAGCCAAGATCGGGCTCGGAGCGGGAGTTTTTCCTACAATGAGCAGTACTTC
TRBV24-1	-	TRBJ2-3	-	CATSDPTDPRDTQYF	TGTGCCACCAGTGACCCAACGGACCCGAGGGATACGCAGTATTTT
TRBV7-8	-	TRBJ2-2	-	CASSSISLGGRTGELFF	TGTGCCAGCAGCTCGATCTCTTTAGGAGGTCGGACCGGGGAGCTGTTTTTT
TRBV4-1	few	TRBJ2-5	-	CASSQDLRGPLRETQYF	TGCGCCAGCAGCCAAGATTTGAGAGGGCCACTCAGGGAGACCCAGTACTTC
TRBV4-3	-	TRBJ2-1	TRBD2	CASSQGLTGGRARNEQFF	TGCGCCAGCAGCCAAGGACTAACTGGCGGGAGGGCCAGAAATGAGCAGTTCTTC
TRBV11-2	-	TRBJ2-7	-	CASRGYNEQYF	TGTGCCAGCCGAGGTTACAATGAGCAGTACTTC
TRBV18	-	TRBJ2-1	-	CASSPTRLDNEQFF	TGTGCCAGCTCGCCAACACGGTTAGACAATGAGCAGTTCTTC
TRBV28	few	TRBJ2-3	TRBD1	CAGQDRGQGTDTQYF	TGTGCCGGCCAGGACAGGGGGCAAGGTACAGATACGCAGTATTTT
TRBV20-1	-	TRBJ2-4	-	CSADRQLGNIQYF	TGCAGTGCTGACAGACAGCTTGGGAACATTCAGTACTTC
TRBV5-1	few	TRBJ2-5	-	CASSFDPQGWTQYF	TGCGCCAGCAGCTTTGACCCCCAGGGCTGGACCCAGTACTTC